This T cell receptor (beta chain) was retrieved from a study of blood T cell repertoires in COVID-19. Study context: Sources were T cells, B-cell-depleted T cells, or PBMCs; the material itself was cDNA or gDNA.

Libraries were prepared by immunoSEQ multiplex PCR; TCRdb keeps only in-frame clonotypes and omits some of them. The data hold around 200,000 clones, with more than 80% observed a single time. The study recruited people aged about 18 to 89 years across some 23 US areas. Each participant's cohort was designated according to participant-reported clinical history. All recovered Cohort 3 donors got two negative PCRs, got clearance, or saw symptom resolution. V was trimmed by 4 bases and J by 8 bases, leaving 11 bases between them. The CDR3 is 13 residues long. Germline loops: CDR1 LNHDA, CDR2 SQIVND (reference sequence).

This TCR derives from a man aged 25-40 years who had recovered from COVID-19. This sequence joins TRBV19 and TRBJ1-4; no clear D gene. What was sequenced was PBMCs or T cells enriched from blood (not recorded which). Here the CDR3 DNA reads TGTGCCAGTAGTACCCTCGATCAGGAAAAACTGTTTTTT. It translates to CASSTLDQEKLFF.